These 5 T cell receptor beta chains were all obtained from the same sample, sequenced in a study of tumor and adjacent non-tumor tissue in lung cancer. Three rounds of nested PCR, following a modified ARM-PCR protocol, produced the TCRbeta library. One entry per CDR3 protein, called by TCRdb with MiXCR from the multiplex PCR reads. The sample has roughly 150,000 distinct CDR3 sequences, approximately 72% seen once. RNA was extracted from bulk tissue without any cell sorting. The sequenced material came from lung tumor tissue. All receptors derive from a man between 60 and 75 years old with small cell lung cancer.

This chain joins TRBV6-5 and TRBJ1-5, with D possibly being TRBD2 (6 bases). The DNA end lines up better with TRBJ2-3; the J call may be wrong. The CDR3 loop spans 13 amino acids. The germline gives CDR1 MNHEY, CDR2 SVGAGI. The DNA of the CDR3 is TGTGCCAGCAGTGGGAGGCGGGATCAGCCACAGTATTTT. Its translation: CASSGRRDQPQYF.

The chain links TRBV28 to TRBJ2-7, with D possibly being TRBD1 (6 bases). The V and J ends lost 5 bases and 8 bases respectively, with 25 bases between them. Germline loops: CDR1 MDHEN, CDR2 SYDVKM. The CDR3 sequence is 16 residues long. CDR3 sequence (DNA): TGTGCCAGCAGTCCTACAGGGAGTGGGCCCTACGGCAAGCAGTACTTC. It is translated as CASSPTGSGPYGKQYF.

Points on this clonotype: A much larger clone differs by one base, so this may be a read error. The V and J genes are TRBV20-1 and TRBJ2-3, with 9 nucleotides matching TRBD2. CDR3 length equals 16 residues. CDR1 and CDR2 from the germline V gene are DFQATT and SNEGSKA (reference sequence). Here the CDR3 DNA reads TGCAGTGCTCCGAACTTAGTTAGCGGGAGCACAAATACGCAGTATTTT. It translates to CSAPNLVSGSTNTQYF.

The chain employs TRBV5-1 and TRBJ2-1; 8 positions agree with TRBD1. This CDR3 contains 15 residues. With V trimmed by 0 bases and J by 3 bases, 2 bases remained unmatched. Looked up from germline, CDR1 is SGHRS and CDR2 is YFSETQ. The CDR3 DNA follows: TGCGCCAGCAGCTTGGTGGGACAGGTCTACAATGAGCAGTTCTTC. As protein: CASSLVGQVYNEQFF.

This clonotype was seen once. This could be a read error, since a much larger clone is one nucleotide away. The chain carries TRBV20-1 and TRBJ1-4, with 8 bases identical to TRBD1. Germline-derived CDR1 and CDR2 are DFQATT and SNEGSKA (reference sequence). The CDR3 consists of 15 residues. The CDR3 sequence is CSARMDRVANGKLFF. The DNA of the CDR3 is TGCAGTGCTCGAATGGACAGGGTGGCTAATGGAAAACTGTTTTTT.